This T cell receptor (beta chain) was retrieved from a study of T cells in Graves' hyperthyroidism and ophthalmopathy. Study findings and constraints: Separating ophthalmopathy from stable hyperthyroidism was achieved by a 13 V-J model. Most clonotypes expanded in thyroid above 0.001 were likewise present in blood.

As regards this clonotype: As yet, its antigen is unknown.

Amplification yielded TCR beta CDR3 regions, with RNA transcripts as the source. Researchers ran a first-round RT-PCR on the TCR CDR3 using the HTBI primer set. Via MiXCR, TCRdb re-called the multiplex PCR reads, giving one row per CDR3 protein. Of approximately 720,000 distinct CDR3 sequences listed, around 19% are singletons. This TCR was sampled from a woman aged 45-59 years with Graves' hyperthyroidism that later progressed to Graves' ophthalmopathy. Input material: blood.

CDR3 protein: CASSEAATSSYEQYF. The CDR3 DNA reads TGTGCCAGCAGTGAAGCCGCGACTAGTTCCTACGAGCAGTACTTC. The genes are TRBV2 and TRBJ2-7, with TRBD2 as a possible D gene (6 bases). CDR1 is SNHLY, CDR2 FYNNEI, per germline. The CDR3 extends over 15 amino acids. V was cut by 0 bases and J by 1 base, with 10 bases left in between.